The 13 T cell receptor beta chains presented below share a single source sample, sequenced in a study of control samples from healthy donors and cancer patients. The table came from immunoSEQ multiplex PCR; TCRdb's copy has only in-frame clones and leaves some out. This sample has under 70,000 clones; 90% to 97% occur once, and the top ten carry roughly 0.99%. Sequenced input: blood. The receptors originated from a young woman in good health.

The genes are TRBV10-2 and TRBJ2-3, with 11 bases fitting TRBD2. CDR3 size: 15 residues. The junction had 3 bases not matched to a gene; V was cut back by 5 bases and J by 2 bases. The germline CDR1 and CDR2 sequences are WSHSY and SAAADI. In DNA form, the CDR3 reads TGCGCCAGCAGTCGACTAGCGGGGTTCACAGATACGCAGTATTTT. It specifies CASSRLAGFTDTQYF.

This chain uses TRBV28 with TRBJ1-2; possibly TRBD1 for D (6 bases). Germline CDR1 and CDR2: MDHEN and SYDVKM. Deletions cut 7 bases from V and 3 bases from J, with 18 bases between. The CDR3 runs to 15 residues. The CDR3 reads CASTWWGAGDYGYTF. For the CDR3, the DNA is TGTGCCAGCACCTGGTGGGGGGCCGGGGACTATGGCTACACCTTC.

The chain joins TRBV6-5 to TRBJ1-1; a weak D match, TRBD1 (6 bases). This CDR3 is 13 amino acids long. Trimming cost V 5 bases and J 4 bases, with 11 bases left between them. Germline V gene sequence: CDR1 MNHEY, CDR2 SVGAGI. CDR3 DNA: TGTGCCAGCAGTAGAGGGGGGAGCACTGAAGCTTTCTTT. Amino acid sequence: CASSRGGSTEAFF.

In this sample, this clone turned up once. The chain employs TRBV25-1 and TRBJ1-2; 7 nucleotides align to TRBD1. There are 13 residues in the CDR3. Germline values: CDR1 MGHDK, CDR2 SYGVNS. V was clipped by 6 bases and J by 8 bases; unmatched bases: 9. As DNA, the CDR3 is TGTGCCAGCAGGGGGACAGTTGGAATGGGCTACACCTTC. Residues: CASRGTVGMGYTF.

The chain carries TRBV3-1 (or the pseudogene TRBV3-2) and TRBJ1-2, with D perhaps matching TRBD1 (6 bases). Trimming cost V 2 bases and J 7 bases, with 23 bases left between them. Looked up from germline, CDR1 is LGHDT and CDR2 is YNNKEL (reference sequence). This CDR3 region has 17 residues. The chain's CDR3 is CASSQLPPTGGLRGYTF. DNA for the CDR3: TGTGCCAGCAGCCAATTACCCCCGACAGGAGGTTTGCGTGGCTACACCTTC.

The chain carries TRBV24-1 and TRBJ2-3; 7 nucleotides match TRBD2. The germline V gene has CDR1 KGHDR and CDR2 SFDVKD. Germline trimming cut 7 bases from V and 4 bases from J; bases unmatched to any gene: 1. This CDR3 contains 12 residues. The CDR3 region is CATRGRADTQYF. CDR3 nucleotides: TGTGCCACCAGGGGGAGGGCAGATACGCAGTATTTT.

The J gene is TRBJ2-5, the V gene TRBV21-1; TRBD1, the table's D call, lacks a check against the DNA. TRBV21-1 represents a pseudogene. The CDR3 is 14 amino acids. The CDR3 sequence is CASSKFQYGETQYF. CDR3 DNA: TGTGCCAGCAGCAAATTCCAGTATGGAGAGACCCAGTACTTC.

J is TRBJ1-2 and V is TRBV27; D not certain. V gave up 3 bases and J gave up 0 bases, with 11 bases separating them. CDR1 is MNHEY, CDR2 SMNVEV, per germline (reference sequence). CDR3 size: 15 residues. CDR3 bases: TGTGCCAGCAGTTTCACCCAGGTAGCTAACTATGGCTACACCTTC. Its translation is CASSFTQVANYGYTF.

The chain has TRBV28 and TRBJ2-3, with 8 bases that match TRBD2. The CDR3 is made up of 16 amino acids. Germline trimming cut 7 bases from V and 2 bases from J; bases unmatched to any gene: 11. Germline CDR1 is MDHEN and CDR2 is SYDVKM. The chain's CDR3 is CASTQAGVSYTDTQYF. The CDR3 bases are TGTGCCAGCACACAAGCGGGGGTGTCTTACACAGATACGCAGTATTTT.

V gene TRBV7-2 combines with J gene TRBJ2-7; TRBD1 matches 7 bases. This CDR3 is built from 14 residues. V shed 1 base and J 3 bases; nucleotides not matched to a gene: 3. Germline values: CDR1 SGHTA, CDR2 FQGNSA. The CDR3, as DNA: TGTGCCAGCAGCTTAGAACAGGGGTACTACGAGCAGTACTTC. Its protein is CASSLEQGYYEQYF. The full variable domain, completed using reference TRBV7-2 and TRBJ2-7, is GAGVSQSPSNKVTEKGKDVELRCDPISGHTALYWYRQSLGQGLEFLIYFQGNSAPDKSGLPSDRFSAERTGGSVSTLTIQRTQQEDSAVYLCASSLEQGYYEQYFGPGTRLTVT.

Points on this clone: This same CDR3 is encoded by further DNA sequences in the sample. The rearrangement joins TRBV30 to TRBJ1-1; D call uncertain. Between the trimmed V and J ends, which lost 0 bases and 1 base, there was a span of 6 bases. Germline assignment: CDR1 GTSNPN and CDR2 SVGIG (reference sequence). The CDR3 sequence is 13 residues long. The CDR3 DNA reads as TGTGCCTGGAGTGTGCGGGGGAACACTGAAGCTTTCTTT. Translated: CAWSVRGNTEAFF.

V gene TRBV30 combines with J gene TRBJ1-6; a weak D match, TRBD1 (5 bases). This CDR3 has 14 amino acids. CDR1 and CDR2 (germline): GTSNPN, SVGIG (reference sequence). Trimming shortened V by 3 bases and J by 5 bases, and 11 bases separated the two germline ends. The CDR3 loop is CAWRRGKDNSPLHF. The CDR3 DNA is TGTGCCTGGAGGAGGGGCAAAGATAATTCACCCCTCCACTTT.

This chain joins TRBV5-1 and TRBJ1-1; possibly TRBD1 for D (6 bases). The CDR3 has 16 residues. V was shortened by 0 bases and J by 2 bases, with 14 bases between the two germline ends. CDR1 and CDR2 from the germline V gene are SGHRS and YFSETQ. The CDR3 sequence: CASSLAVNRDNTEAFF. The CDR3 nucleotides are TGCGCCAGCAGCTTGGCCGTTAACAGGGATAACACTGAAGCTTTCTTT. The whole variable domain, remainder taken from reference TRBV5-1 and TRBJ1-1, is KAGVTQTPRYLIKTRGQQVTLSCSPISGHRSVSWYQQTPGQGLQFLFEYFSETQRNKGNFPGRFSGRQFSNSRSEMNVSTLELGDSALYLCASSLAVNRDNTEAFFGQGTRLTVV.